These T cell receptor beta chains were read from a single sample in a study of blood T cell repertoires in COVID-19. The protocol was immunoSEQ multiplex PCR, while the TCRdb copy is restricted to in-frame clones and leaves out a portion. The sample lists approximately 15,000 clones; roughly 84% were seen once. The sequenced sample was peripheral blood. The receptors originated from a man aged 35-49 years with active or convalescent COVID-19. The CDR3 runs from the conserved cysteine through the conserved F or W. D genes are given only for firm matches. Not all rows give a size; the values are once, few, many and, for expanded clones, a class.

j_call	d_call	clone_size	v_call	cdr3_aa	cdr3_nt
TRBJ2-1	NA	NA	TRBV4-3	CASSQEDSSYNEQFF	TGCGCCAGCAGCCAAGAGGACAGCTCCTACAATGAGCAGTTCTTC
TRBJ2-4	NA	NA	TRBV11-2	CASSLDLSVTAKNIQYF	TGTGCCAGCAGCTTAGATCTCAGCGTGACGGCCAAAAACATTCAGTACTTC
TRBJ2-7	TRBD1	few	TRBV4-2	CASSQETGVRYEQYF	TGTGCCAGCAGCCAAGAGACAGGGGTACGCTACGAGCAGTACTTC
TRBJ2-3	NA	NA	TRBV30	CACQGKTDTQYF	TGTGCCTGTCAGGGGAAGACCGATACGCAGTATTTT
TRBJ1-3	NA	NA	TRBV6-6	CASSTRDSGNTIYF	TGTGCCAGCAGTACCAGGGACTCTGGAAACACCATATATTTT
TRBJ1-5	NA	few	TRBV21-1	CASSKVEGQPQHF	TGTGCCAGCAGCAAAGTAGAGGGTCAGCCCCAGCATTTT
TRBJ2-7	NA	NA	TRBV2	CASCPSQGSDEQYF	TGTGCCAGCTGTCCCTCACAGGGTAGCGACGAGCAGTACTTC
TRBJ2-7	TRBD2	NA	TRBV7-8	CASSFGSGDTYEQYF	TGTGCCAGCAGCTTTGGAAGCGGGGATACCTACGAGCAGTACTTC
TRBJ2-5	TRBD2	medium-sized	TRBV19	CASSILAGYQETQYF	TGTGCCAGTAGTATTTTAGCGGGGTACCAAGAGACCCAGTACTTC
TRBJ2-7	NA	NA	TRBV14	CASSGRNEQYF	TGTGCCAGCAGCGGGAGGAACGAGCAGTACTTC
TRBJ1-2	TRBD1	NA	TRBV19	CASSYDRVRGYTF	TGTGCCAGTAGTTACGACAGGGTCCGCGGCTACACCTTC
TRBJ1-2	NA	once	TRBV7-2	CASSSVVLGGGYTF	TGTGCCAGCAGCTCAGTGGTTTTGGGGGGTGGCTACACCTTC
TRBJ2-1	TRBD1	once	TRBV3-1/TRBV3-2	CASSPDREPRDEQFF	TGTGCCAGCAGTCCGGACAGGGAGCCAAGAGATGAGCAGTTCTTC
TRBJ2-1	NA	NA	TRBV5-7	CASSKSREAEQFF	TGTGCCAGCAGCAAAAGTAGGGAGGCTGAGCAGTTCTTC
TRBJ2-1	TRBD1	NA	TRBV6-5	CASTQSGTGVDEQFF	TGTGCCAGCACCCAGAGCGGGACAGGGGTCGATGAGCAGTTCTTC
TRBJ2-5	TRBD2	once	TRBV6-5	CASGRREGRETQYF	TGTGCCAGCGGGAGGCGGGAGGGCCGTGAGACCCAGTACTTC
TRBJ2-2	NA	NA	TRBV11-3	CASSLRDSRGGELFF	TGTGCCAGCAGCCTCCGGGACTCCCGAGGGGGGGAGCTGTTTTTT
TRBJ2-3	TRBD2	NA	TRBV4-3	CASSQDLTREGLGDTQYF	TGCGCCAGCAGCCAAGACCTTACGAGGGAGGGCCTGGGAGATACGCAGTATTTT
TRBJ1-2	NA	NA	TRBV6-6	CASGGQGSGYGYTF	TGTGCCAGCGGCGGACAAGGATCGGGCTATGGCTACACCTTC
TRBJ1-1	NA	NA	TRBV10-3	CAINHSPMNTEAFF	TGTGCCATCAACCACAGCCCCATGAACACTGAAGCTTTCTTT
TRBJ2-1	TRBD2	NA	TRBV28	CASSSRRLAGLIHNEQFF	TGTGCCAGCAGTTCCCGCCGACTAGCGGGGCTAATCCACAATGAGCAGTTCTTC
TRBJ2-2	NA	large	TRBV7-8	CASSLLQGPTRELFF	TGTGCCAGCAGCTTATTACAGGGACCAACCAGGGAGCTGTTTTTT
TRBJ2-3	NA	NA	TRBV30	CAWSVTAPADTQYF	TGTGCCTGGAGTGTTACAGCTCCCGCAGATACGCAGTATTTT
TRBJ1-1	NA	NA	TRBV30	CAWSVRQAFSNTEAFF	TGTGCCTGGAGTGTAAGGCAGGCCTTTTCAAACACTGAAGCTTTCTTT
TRBJ2-6	NA	NA	TRBV21-1	CASSAYRTGGFSFSGANVLTF	TGTGCCAGCAGCGCATATCGCACAGGGGGCTTTTCTTTCTCTGGGGCCAACGTCCTGACTTTC
TRBJ2-2	NA	few	TRBV11-3	CASTPSVGELFF	TGTGCCAGCACCCCTTCCGTCGGGGAGCTGTTTTTT
TRBJ2-7	NA	NA	TRBV28	CASRSTYEQYF	TGTGCCAGCAGATCCACCTACGAGCAGTACTTC
TRBJ2-2	NA	once	TRBV7-3	CASSSTNTGELFF	TGTGCCAGCAGCTCGACAAACACCGGGGAGCTGTTTTTT
TRBJ1-5	NA	few	TRBV21-1	CASSMRRNGQPQHF	TGTGCCAGCAGCATGAGGCGAAACGGTCAGCCCCAGCATTTT
TRBJ2-2	TRBD2	NA	TRBV4-3	CASSLIGTSGTNTGELFF	TGCGCCAGCAGCCTCATCGGGACTAGCGGGACTAACACCGGGGAGCTGTTTTTT
TRBJ2-7	NA	NA	TRBV11-3	CASSLGQGHHEQYF	TGTGCCAGCAGCTTGGGGCAGGGGCACCACGAGCAGTACTTC
TRBJ1-5	TRBD1	NA	TRBV19	CASRIRGSQPQHF	TGTGCCAGTAGGATCAGGGGGAGTCAGCCCCAGCATTTT
TRBJ2-4	NA	NA	TRBV7-2	CASSLWGGPGAKNIQYF	TGTGCCAGCAGCTTATGGGGGGGCCCTGGGGCCAAAAACATTCAGTACTTC